The clone carrying this T cell receptor (beta chain) was detected only a few times. Its specificity is not known. This sample stems from a study of graft-versus-host responses after intestinal transplantation. Across the whole study: Recipients across the board were started on anti-thymocyte globulin induction, then kept on tacrolimus and steroids for 2 to 4 years.

The assay was immunoSEQ multiplex PCR, and TCRdb's table has in-frame clones only and misses some. There are around 110,000 clones in the sample; around 90% occur only once, and approximately 0.22% lies in the top ten. Study findings and constraints: Early post-transplant falls in HvG clones accompanied the peak levels of circulating GvH clones. The recipient marrow held GvH clones, and some of them showed up first in ileum or blood.

The clonotype comes from a human donor who was the organ donor for an intestinal transplant. Sequencing used unstimulated CD4+ T cells sorted from spleen or lymph node cells, obtained before transplant.

Here the CDR3 DNA reads TGTGCCAGTAGTATGGGCGGCCGGGGGCGCACCGGGGAGCTGTTTTTT. It encodes CASSMGGRGRTGELFF. V and J are TRBV19 and TRBJ2-2, with D perhaps matching TRBD1 or TRBD2 (6 bases each). In germline, CDR1 is LNHDA, CDR2 SQIVND (reference sequence). The CDR3 length is 16 residues. Trimming removed 3 bases from V and 4 bases from J, with 15 bases in between.